The T cell receptor beta chain described here comes from a study of identical twins. Points from the study as a whole: There was more out-of-frame TCR alpha sharing in monozygotic twins than models estimated. Cross-sectional statistical analysis was relied on for the conclusions, without the same donors being followed.

CDR3 size: 15 residues. The germline CDR1 and CDR2 sequences are SGHVS and FNYEAQ. The V gene end was trimmed by 5 bases and the J gene end by 2 bases; junction bases not matched to a gene: 8. About this clonotype: Its antigen is unidentified.

MiXCR, applied by TCRdb to the 5' RACE reads, yields one record per CDR3 protein. In the table there are approximately 590,000 distinct CDR3 sequences, approximately 10% of which are singletons. The same specimen was also included in a second study, on yellow fever vaccine responses in identical twins.

The TCR was taken from a woman aged 18-29 years in good health. The chain couples TRBV7-6 to TRBJ2-5; 7 nucleotides align to TRBD2. Sequenced material: PBMCs. As DNA, the CDR3 is TGTGCCAGCAGCCCCTACGTGGGAGGGCAAGAGACCCAGTACTTC. This gives the protein CASSPYVGGQETQYF.